What follows is one T cell receptor (beta chain) and its context. The antigen is undetermined. These data originate in a study of blood T cells in healthy people across ages. The authors ran a second PCR of roughly 7 to 11 cycles using a sample-barcoded 5' primer and a J-beta primer mix. In TCRdb, the 5' RACE reads were re-called with MiXCR into one record per CDR3 protein. The data show approximately 760,000 distinct CDR3 sequences, about 25% seen once. Study observations and caveats: Bulk PBMC profiling left naive and antigen-experienced comparisons inconclusive.

The length of the CDR3 is 12 residues. Germline CDR1 and CDR2: SGHDT and YYEEEE. The V end was cut by 10 bases, the J end by 5 bases, with 14 bases between. Separately, the same data were catalogued under a study of T cells of mothers and their children.

The chain carries TRBV5-6 and TRBJ2-3, with D perhaps matching TRBD1 or TRBD2 (5 bases each). The sequence came from a boy younger than 18 in good health. Sequencing was done on a sample of blood. CDR3 loop: CAGGDHRDTQYF. The CDR3 DNA reads TGTGCCGGTGGGGACCATCGAGATACGCAGTATTTT.